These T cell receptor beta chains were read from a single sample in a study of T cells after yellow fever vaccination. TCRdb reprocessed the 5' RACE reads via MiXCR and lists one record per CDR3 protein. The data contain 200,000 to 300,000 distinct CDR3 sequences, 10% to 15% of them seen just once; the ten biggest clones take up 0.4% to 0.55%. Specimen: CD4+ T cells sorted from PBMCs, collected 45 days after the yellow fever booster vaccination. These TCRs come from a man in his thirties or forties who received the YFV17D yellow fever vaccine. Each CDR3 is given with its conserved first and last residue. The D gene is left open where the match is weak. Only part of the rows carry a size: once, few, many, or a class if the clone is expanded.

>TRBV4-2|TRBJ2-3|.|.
TGTGCCAGCAGCCAAAAGACAGCCAACACAGATACGCAGTATTTT
CASSQKTANTDTQYF
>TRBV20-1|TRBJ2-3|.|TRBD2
TGCAGTGCTAGAGACATCGGACTAGCGGGGAAAACAGATACGCAGTATTTT
CSARDIGLAGKTDTQYF
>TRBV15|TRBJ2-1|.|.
TGTGCCACCAGCAGAGATAGAAAGGCACCACGCCTGTTCTTC
CATSRDRKAPRLFF
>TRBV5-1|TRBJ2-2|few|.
TGCGCCAGCAGCCCCCTGTTGAGTAACACCGGGGAGCTGTTTTTT
CASSPLLSNTGELFF
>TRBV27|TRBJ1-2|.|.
TGTGCCAGCAGTCCCAGCTCCAGGGGAAACTATGGCTACACCTTC
CASSPSSRGNYGYTF
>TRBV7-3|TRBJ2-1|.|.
TGTGCCAGCAGCCCCTCGGACTCCTACAATGAGCAGTTCTTC
CASSPSDSYNEQFF
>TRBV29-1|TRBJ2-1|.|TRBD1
TGCAGCGTTAGGGGACAGACCTACAATGAGCAGTTCTTC
CSVRGQTYNEQFF
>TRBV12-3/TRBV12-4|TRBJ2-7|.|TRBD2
TGTGCCAGCAGTCCTCGATCGGGGGGCGAGCAGTACTTC
CASSPRSGGEQYF
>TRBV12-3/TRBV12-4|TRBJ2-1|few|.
TGTGCCAGCAGTGACCTTCCGTGGAATGAGCAGTTCTTC
CASSDLPWNEQFF
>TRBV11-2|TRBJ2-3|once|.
TGTGCCAGCAGCTTAGGATTGCGTCGACTTGTTAGCACAGATACGCAGTATTTT
CASSLGLRRLVSTDTQYF
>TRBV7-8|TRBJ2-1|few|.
TGTGCCAGCAGCTTAGTTGAACTCAGCCGTAATGAGCAGTTCTTC
CASSLVELSRNEQFF
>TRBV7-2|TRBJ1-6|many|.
TGTGCCAGCAGCCTGAATTCACCCCTCCACTTT
CASSLNSPLHF
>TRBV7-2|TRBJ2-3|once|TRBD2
TGTGCCAGCAGCCGACGGGGACTAGCATCAGATACGCAGTATTTT
CASSRRGLASDTQYF
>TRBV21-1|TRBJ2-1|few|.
TGTGCCAGCAGCATACCGGGACTAGCGGGAGGGGGGGGGATCTACAATGAGCAGTTCTTC
CASSIPGLAGGGGIYNEQFF
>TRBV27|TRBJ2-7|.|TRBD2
TGTGCCAGCAGTGGACAACTAGCGGGAGGGTGCGAGCAGTACTTC
CASSGQLAGGCEQYF
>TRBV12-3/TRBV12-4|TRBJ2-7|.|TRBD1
TGTGCCAGCAGTTTAGGACAGGGGCCATTTGACGAGCAGTACTTC
CASSLGQGPFDEQYF
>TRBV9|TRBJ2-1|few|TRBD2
TGTGCCAGCAGCGCCCTCGGTAGCGGGAGGAATGGTGAGCAGTTCTTC
CASSALGSGRNGEQFF
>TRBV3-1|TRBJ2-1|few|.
TGTGCCAGCAGCCAACCGGGTGAATTCGGACAGAGCAATGAGCAGTTCTTC
CASSQPGEFGQSNEQFF
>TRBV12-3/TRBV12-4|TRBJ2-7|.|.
TGTGCCAGCAGTTTACTTACAGGCTACTACGAGCAGTACTTC
CASSLLTGYYEQYF
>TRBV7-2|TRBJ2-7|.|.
TGTGCCAGCAGCCCCAAATTCGGGGCCTACGAGCAGTACTTC
CASSPKFGAYEQYF
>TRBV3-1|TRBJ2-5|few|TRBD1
TGTGCCAGCAGCCAGCCGGGACAGATTGAAGAGACCCAGTACTTC
CASSQPGQIEETQYF
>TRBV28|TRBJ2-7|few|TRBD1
TGTGCCAGCAGTTCAGGGGGCCCGTTGACCTACGAGCAGTACTTC
CASSSGGPLTYEQYF
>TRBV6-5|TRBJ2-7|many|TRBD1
TGTGCCAGCAGTAGACCGGGACAGGGTTACGAGCAGTACTTC
CASSRPGQGYEQYF
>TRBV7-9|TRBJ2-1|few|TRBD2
TGTGCCAGCAGCACCGCCGGGACTAGGGTCAATGAGCAGTTCTTC
CASSTAGTRVNEQFF
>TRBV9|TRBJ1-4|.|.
TGTGCCAGCAGCGTAGCCTCCGCCCGGGTGTTCGCAACTAATGAAAAACTGTTTTTT
CASSVASARVFATNEKLFF
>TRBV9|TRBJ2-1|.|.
TGTGCCAGCAGCCCAAAGGGGTATGAGCAGTTCTTC
CASSPKGYEQFF
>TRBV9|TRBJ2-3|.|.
TGTGCCAGCAGCTTGAAGTGGGAGCGGGCCACAGATACGCAGTATTTT
CASSLKWERATDTQYF
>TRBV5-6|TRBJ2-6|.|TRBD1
TGTGCCAGCAGCCTGCGGACAGGGACCTCTGGGGCCAACGTCCTGACTTTC
CASSLRTGTSGANVLTF
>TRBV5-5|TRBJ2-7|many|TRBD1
TGTGCCAGCAGTTTCCCGACAGGGGGCTTTGACGAGCAGTACTTC
CASSFPTGGFDEQYF
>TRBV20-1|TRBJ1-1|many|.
TGCAGTGCTAGAGCCGGGTCCATGAACACTGAAGCTTTCTTT
CSARAGSMNTEAFF
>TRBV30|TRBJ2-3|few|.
TGTGCCTGGAATTCCCCGTCCAGCACAGATACGCAGTATTTT
CAWNSPSSTDTQYF
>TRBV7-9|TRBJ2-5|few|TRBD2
TGTGCCAGCCGTGGGACTAGCGGGAGAGAGACCCAGTACTTC
CASRGTSGRETQYF
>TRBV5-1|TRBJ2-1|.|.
TGCGCCAGCAATTCAGGGGCGACTAGCTACTCCTACAATGAGCAGTTCTTC
CASNSGATSYSYNEQFF
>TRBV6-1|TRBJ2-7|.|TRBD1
TGTGCCAGCAGTGACAGGGGGCGTTACGAGCAGTACTTC
CASSDRGRYEQYF
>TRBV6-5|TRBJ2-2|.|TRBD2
TGTGCCAGCAGTTACAGGACTAGCGGGGTAACGAACACCGGGGAGCTGTTTTTT
CASSYRTSGVTNTGELFF
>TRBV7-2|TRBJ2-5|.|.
TGTGCCAGCAGCGTCGACAGTCAAGAGACCCAGTACTTC
CASSVDSQETQYF
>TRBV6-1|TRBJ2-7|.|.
TGTGCCAGCAGGCGCGGGACAGCAACCTACGAGCAGTACTTC
CASRRGTATYEQYF
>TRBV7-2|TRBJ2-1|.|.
TGTGCCAGCAGCCACAATCTTGGGTCCTACAATGAGCAGTTCTTC
CASSHNLGSYNEQFF
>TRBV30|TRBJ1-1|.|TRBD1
TGTGCCTGGAATCCCGGGACAGGGGGTACTGAAGCTTTCTTT
CAWNPGTGGTEAFF
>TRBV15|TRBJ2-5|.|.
TGTGCCACCAGCACAGAGTCCGGGGAGACCCAGTACTTC
CATSTESGETQYF
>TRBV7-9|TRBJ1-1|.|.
TGTGCCAGCAGCTTAGTAGTGTCCAGGGACACTGAAGCTTTCTTT
CASSLVVSRDTEAFF
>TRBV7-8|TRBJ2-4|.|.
TGTGCCAGCAGCTTAGGGGGGGGGGCGTCCAAAAACATTCAGTACTTC
CASSLGGGASKNIQYF
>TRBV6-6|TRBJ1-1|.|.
TGTGCCAGCATCGGGGGGGGTTTGGCTGAAGCTTTCTTT
CASIGGGLAEAFF